Below are 24 T cell receptor beta chains sequenced from a single sample in a study of T cell changes during pregnancy in multiple sclerosis. Profiled with immunoSEQ multiplex PCR; TCRdb holds only in-frame clones, not every one. The sample records fewer than 100,000 clones, 89% being singletons. This material consisted of peripheral blood, taken before pregnancy. The receptors derive from a female donor with multiple sclerosis, enrolled in a pregnancy study.

This CDR3 reads CASSISGGNEQFF. CDR3 coding DNA: TGTGCCAGTAGTATTAGCGGGGGTAATGAGCAGTTCTTC. V and J are TRBV19 and TRBJ2-1; the match to TRBD2 covers 9 bases. The trim removed 3 bases at V and 7 bases at J, leaving 1 base unmatched. Germline V gene data show CDR1 as LNHDA and CDR2 as SQIVND (reference sequence). The CDR3 spans 13 residues.

In its sample, this clone was seen a few times. The V gene is TRBV5-1, the J gene TRBJ1-4, with 7 bases that match TRBD1. This CDR3 is built from 14 residues. Trimming took 2 bases from V and 7 from J; bases not matched to a gene: 5. The germline CDR1 and CDR2 sequences are SGHRS and YFSETQ. The DNA for the CDR3 is TGCGCCAGCAGCTTACAGGGGTTTGGTGAAAAACTGTTTTTT. Translated, it gives CASSLQGFGEKLFF.

V is TRBV7-9 and J is TRBJ2-5, with 8 bases lining up with TRBD1. The J call may be faulty, since TRBJ2-7 better matches the DNA end. Germline assignment: CDR1 SEHNR and CDR2 FQNEAQ (reference sequence). The CDR3 runs to 13 residues. CDR3 DNA sequence: TGTGCCAGCAGCCCACCGACAGGGGACGAGCAGTACTTC. Translation: CASSPPTGDEQYF.

This clone is a singleton in its sample. This chain connects TRBV19 to TRBJ1-3, with 8 bases fitting TRBD1. The CDR3 extends over 15 amino acids. The trim removed 6 bases at V and 0 bases at J, leaving 4 bases unmatched. CDR1 LNHDA and CDR2 SQIVND come from the germline V gene (reference sequence). CDR3 sequence (DNA): TGTGCCAGTAGGCTCGACAGGGGCTCTGGAAACACCATATATTTT. This gives the protein CASRLDRGSGNTIYF.

The genes are TRBV5-4 and TRBJ2-2; no firm D call. The germline CDR1 and CDR2 sequences are SGHNT and YYREEE (reference sequence). The CDR3 extends over 12 amino acids. The V end was cut by 4 bases, the J end by 5 bases, with 6 bases between. The DNA of the CDR3 is TGTGCCAGCAGCGACTCTACCGGGGAGCTGTTTTTT. Its protein product is CASSDSTGELFF. Based on the CDR3 plus reference TRBV5-4 and TRBJ2-2, the full variable domain is ETGVTQSPTHLIKTRGQQVTLRCSSQSGHNTVSWYQQALGQGPQFIFQYYREEENGRGNFPPRFSGLQFPNYSSELNVNALELDDSALYLCASSDSTGELFFGEGSRLTVL.

The chain employs TRBV6-1 and TRBJ1-1; 9 bases match TRBD1. The length of the CDR3 is 15 residues. Germline V gives CDR1 MNHNS, CDR2 SASEGT. With V trimmed by 0 bases and J by 6 bases, 5 bases remained unmatched. The CDR3 DNA reads TGTGCCAGCAGTGAAGCGGAGACAGGGGGGTCTGAAGCTTTCTTT. Translating gives CASSEAETGGSEAFF.

This clone was observed a few times. J is TRBJ1-5 and V is TRBV5-1; D perhaps matches TRBD1 (6 bases). V shed 4 bases and J shed 6 bases, with 14 bases lying between them. Germline V gene lookup returns CDR1 SGHRS and CDR2 YFSETQ. The CDR3 length is 14 residues. DNA for the CDR3: TGCGCCAGCAGCGACTACAGGGCCAGTCAGCCCCAGCATTTT. As protein: CASSDYRASQPQHF. The full variable domain, its missing parts supplied by reference TRBV5-1 and TRBJ1-5, is KAGVTQTPRYLIKTRGQQVTLSCSPISGHRSVSWYQQTPGQGLQFLFEYFSETQRNKGNFPGRFSGRQFSNSRSEMNVSTLELGDSALYLCASSDYRASQPQHFGDGTRLSIL.

The J gene is TRBJ2-1, the V gene TRBV10-1; perhaps TRBD2 as D (7 bases). The V end lost 8 bases, the J end lost 5 bases, and 10 bases lay between the germline ends. Per the germline V gene, CDR1 is WNHNN and CDR2 is SYGVQD (reference sequence). The CDR3 extends over 12 amino acids. The CDR3 coding sequence is TGCGCCAGCGGGGGGGCGGACAATGAGCAGTTCTTC. Translated, it gives CASGGADNEQFF.

This clone was recorded only once. This chain links TRBV27 with TRBJ2-7, with D maybe TRBD1 (6 bases). The CDR3 extends over 16 amino acids. CDR1 is MNHEY and CDR2 is SMNVEV in the germline V gene (reference sequence). V was pared by 5 bases and J by 4 bases, with 21 bases between. The CDR3 DNA sequence: TGTGCCAGCAGTCCAAGCCAGGGGAAGGAAGCGTACGAGCAGTACTTC. As protein: CASSPSQGKEAYEQYF.

The V call is TRBV5-4, the J call TRBJ1-2; no clear D gene. This CDR3 comprises 14 residues. CDR1 is SGHNT, CDR2 YYREEE, per germline (reference sequence). V dropped 6 bases and J dropped 3 bases, with 15 bases sitting between them. The chain's CDR3 is CASTLGVWDYGYTF. In nucleotides, the CDR3 is TGTGCCAGCACCCTCGGGGTTTGGGACTATGGCTACACCTTC. Complete variable domain (other parts from reference TRBV5-4 and TRBJ1-2): ETGVTQSPTHLIKTRGQQVTLRCSSQSGHNTVSWYQQALGQGPQFIFQYYREEENGRGNFPPRFSGLQFPNYSSELNVNALELDDSALYLCASTLGVWDYGYTFGSGTRLTVV.

About this clone itself: One end of the junction does not line up with germline, which may come from a read error. This chain joins TRBV28 and TRBJ1-1, with TRBD1 identical over 7 bases. From germline, CDR1 is MDHEN and CDR2 SYDVKM. The length of the CDR3 is 13 residues. CDR3 loop: CASSFVSGQIEEF. CDR3 nucleotides: TGTGCCAGCAGTTTCGTTTCGGGACAGATCGAGGAATTT.

J is TRBJ2-3 and V is TRBV7-3; a possible D gene is TRBD2 (6 bases). The CDR3 runs to 13 residues. The V gene's germline CDR1 is SGHTA and CDR2 FQGTGA. V lost 4 bases and J lost 4, with 9 bases in between. CDR3 bases: TGTGCCAGCAGCTACCCGGGGGCAGATACGCAGTATTTT. Its translation: CASSYPGADTQYF.

This rearrangement joins TRBV5-4 to TRBJ2-1; 8 nucleotides align to TRBD2. This CDR3 contains 16 residues. Germline V lookup: CDR1 SGHNT, CDR2 YYREEE (reference sequence). V was clipped by 4 bases and J by 4 bases; unmatched bases: 10. The CDR3 region is CASSTPSGGRYNEQFF. Here the CDR3 DNA reads TGTGCCAGCAGCACACCGAGCGGGGGCCGATACAATGAGCAGTTCTTC.

The V call is TRBV5-1, the J call TRBJ1-2; D may be TRBD1 (6 bases). Germline V gene sequence: CDR1 SGHRS, CDR2 YFSETQ. This CDR3 has 14 residues. The V gene lost 0 bases and the J gene lost 4 bases, with 10 bases spanning the gap. CDR3 DNA sequence: TGCGCCAGCAGCTTGGACAGGGAGACCTATGGCTACACCTTC. Protein product: CASSLDRETYGYTF.

V usage is TRBV7-2 and J usage is TRBJ1-2; D gene uncertain. Germline values: CDR1 SGHTA, CDR2 FQGNSA. This CDR3 is 15 amino acids long. V lost 4 bases and J 8 bases, leaving 20 bases between the germline ends. The CDR3 is CASSSSPSVSGGYTF. The CDR3 DNA reads as TGTGCCAGCAGCTCCTCTCCCTCGGTCTCAGGCGGCTACACCTTC. The complete variable domain, with remaining parts taken from reference TRBV7-2 and TRBJ1-2, reads GAGVSQSPSNKVTEKGKDVELRCDPISGHTALYWYRQSLGQGLEFLIYFQGNSAPDKSGLPSDRFSAERTGGSVSTLTIQRTQQEDSAVYLCASSSSPSVSGGYTFGSGTRLTVV.

The chain joins TRBV28 to TRBJ2-2; D is perhaps TRBD1 (6 bases). This CDR3 is built from 12 residues. CDR1 is MDHEN, CDR2 SYDVKM, per germline. V shed 6 bases and J shed 9 bases, with 11 bases lying between them. The CDR3 is CASRKQGRELFF. The CDR3 DNA sequence: TGTGCCAGCAGGAAACAGGGTCGGGAGCTGTTTTTT.

The rearrangement uses TRBV7-9 and TRBJ1-1; D ambiguous. Trimming left V 4 bases short and J 4 bases short, with 19 bases between. CDR3 length: 16 residues. The germline V gene encodes CDR1 SEHNR and CDR2 FQNEAQ (reference sequence). The CDR3 DNA reads as TGTGCCAGCAGCTCCGACATCCGTTTCAGCGGCACTGAAGCTTTCTTT. Translated: CASSSDIRFSGTEAFF.

The chain links TRBV7-9 to TRBJ1-1, with a possible D match to TRBD1 (6 bases). The CDR3 spans 16 residues. V lost 5 bases to trimming and J lost 0 bases, with 16 bases between them. Germline assignment: CDR1 SEHNR and CDR2 FQNEAQ (reference sequence). The CDR3 here is CASSPSVGQLNTEAFF. The DNA of the CDR3 is TGTGCCAGCAGCCCCTCGGTAGGACAGCTGAACACTGAAGCTTTCTTT. The entire variable domain, with the rest obtained from reference TRBV7-9 and TRBJ1-1, is as follows: DTGVSQNPRHKITKRGQNVTFRCDPISEHNRLYWYRQTLGQGPEFLTYFQNEAQLEKSRLLSDRFSAERPKGSFSTLEIQRTEQGDSAMYLCASSPSVGQLNTEAFFGQGTRLTVV.

The chain employs TRBV30 and TRBJ2-2; TRBD2 matches 11 bases. The J segment lost 7 bases and the V segment lost 0 bases, leaving 4 bases of the junction unmatched. The CDR3 sequence is 15 residues long. From germline, CDR1 is GTSNPN and CDR2 SVGIG (reference sequence). The DNA of the CDR3 is TGTGCCTGGAGTGTACCCCTAGCGGGGGGCGGGGAGCTGTTTTTT. Protein product: CAWSVPLAGGGELFF.

The chain employs TRBV28 and TRBJ2-3; TRBD1 is a possible D gene (5 bases). Deletions cut 8 bases from V and 0 bases from J, with 15 bases between. Per germline, CDR1 MDHEN and CDR2 SYDVKM. This CDR3 is built from 15 residues. The CDR3 here is CASAGAGHSTDTQYF. The CDR3 DNA is TGTGCCAGCGCTGGGGCAGGACACAGCACAGATACGCAGTATTTT. Based on the CDR3 plus reference TRBV28 and TRBJ2-3, the full variable domain is DVKVTQSSRYLVKRTGEKVFLECVQDMDHENMFWYRQDPGLGLRLIYFSYDVKMKEKGDIPEGYSVSREKKERFSLILESASTNQTSMYLCASAGAGHSTDTQYFGPGTRLTVL.

The chain employs TRBV7-6 and TRBJ1-4; 8 bases align to TRBD1. V trimming: 5 bases; J trimming: 6 bases; junction bases outside the gene matches: 8. CDR1 SGHVS and CDR2 FNYEAQ come from the germline V gene. CDR3 length: 15 amino acids. The CDR3, as DNA: TGTGCCAGCAGCCGTCAACAGGGGGGGGATGAAAAACTGTTTTTT. This translates into CASSRQQGGDEKLFF.

This clone showed up just a few times. The rearrangement joins TRBV19 to TRBJ1-1; perhaps TRBD1 as D (6 bases). CDR1 LNHDA and CDR2 SQIVND come from the germline V gene (reference sequence). The ends were cut back, 5 bases at V and 1 base at J, with 11 bases in the middle. The CDR3 extends over 14 amino acids. The DNA for the CDR3 is TGTGCCAGTAGTGCCCAGACAGGGAACACTGAAGCTTTCTTT. This sequence encodes CASSAQTGNTEAFF. The complete variable domain, with remaining parts taken from reference TRBV19 and TRBJ1-1, reads DGGITQSPKYLFRKEGQNVTLSCEQNLNHDAMYWYRQDPGQGLRLIYYSQIVNDFQKGDIAEGYSVSREKKESFPLTVTSAQKNPTAFYLCASSAQTGNTEAFFGQGTRLTVV.

The chain is built from TRBV30 and TRBJ1-5, with unresolved D. V was clipped by 0 bases and J by 5 bases, with 8 bases between them. CDR1 is GTSNPN, CDR2 SVGIG, per germline (reference sequence). The CDR3 spans 13 residues. DNA for the CDR3: TGTGCCTGGAGTGTACGGGAGGATCAGCCCCAGCATTTT. As protein: CAWSVREDQPQHF.

The J gene is TRBJ1-1, the V gene TRBV19, with 10 nucleotides matching TRBD1. CDR3 length: 15 residues. Germline lookup yields CDR1 LNHDA and CDR2 SQIVND (reference sequence). J lost 5 bases, V lost 4 bases, and 7 bases had no gene match. CDR3: CASSTPGQGWTEAFF. CDR3 DNA: TGTGCCAGTAGTACACCGGGACAGGGGTGGACTGAAGCTTTCTTT.